The 5 T cell receptor beta chains presented below share a single source sample, sequenced in a study of T cells in Graves' hyperthyroidism and ophthalmopathy (dated by TCRdb to between 2018 and 2021). The library was prepared using multiplex PCR. The run used an Illumina HiSeq 2000. TCR beta CDR3 regions were amplified from RNA transcripts. The first round of RT-PCR for the TCR CDR3 was performed with the HTBI primer set and the Qiagen OneStep RT-PCR kit. Clones were called with MiXCR by TCRdb after fastp trimmed the public reads at Q25, and only in-frame beta chains were retained. CDR3 protein sequences are deduplicated, and each keeps its most common genes and DNA. The sample table shows around 290,000 distinct CDR3 sequences, and approximately 13% are seen once. The ten largest account for roughly 7.9% of the sample. Sequencing input: blood. The receptors shown here come from a middle-aged woman with Graves' hyperthyroidism.

This clonotype was detected ten times or more. The chain recombines TRBV3-1 with TRBJ1-1, with D unresolved. The V gene lost 10 bases and the J gene lost 2 bases, with 14 bases spanning the gap. CDR1 and CDR2 from the germline V gene are LGHDT and YNNKEL (reference sequence). The CDR3 has 13 amino acids. CDR3 in amino acids: CATTRGLNTEAFF. The CDR3 coding sequence is TGTGCCACGACGAGAGGACTAAACACTGAAGCTTTCTTT.

This clonotype showed up many times. This rearrangement joins TRBV6-5 to TRBJ2-3, with 10 positions matching TRBD2. Unmatched junction bases numbered 8, after V lost 2 bases and J lost 0 bases. CDR3 size: 18 residues. The germline V gene encodes CDR1 MNHEY and CDR2 SVGAGI. CDR3: CASSYHPGTSASTDTQYF. In nucleotides, the CDR3 is TGTGCCAGCAGTTACCACCCCGGGACTAGCGCTAGCACAGATACGCAGTATTTT.

Many counts were recorded for this clonotype. The chain joins TRBV7-9 to TRBJ2-2; D remains unclear. The germline V gene encodes CDR1 SEHNR and CDR2 FQNEAQ (reference sequence). The CDR3 consists of 14 residues. V lost 4 bases and J lost 4, with 10 bases in between. The CDR3 sequence is CASSYSTVTGELFF. CDR3 nucleotides: TGTGCCAGCAGCTACTCGACTGTCACCGGGGAGCTGTTTTTT.

This clonotype was seen a few times. V and J are TRBV5-4 and TRBJ2-7; no reliable D call. The CDR3 runs 13 residues. Germline assignment: CDR1 SGHNT and CDR2 YYREEE (reference sequence). Trimming stripped 4 bases from V and 6 bases from J, with 14 bases between. The CDR3 loop reads CASSPRLTGEQYF. DNA for the CDR3: TGTGCCAGCAGCCCAAGGCTGACGGGCGAGCAGTACTTC.

As regards this clonotype: A much more abundant neighbour one base away suggests this may be a read error. This chain uses TRBV28 with TRBJ1-1; TRBD1 might be the D (5 bases). CDR1 MDHEN and CDR2 SYDVKM come from the germline V gene. Trimming cost V 5 bases and J 10 bases, with 17 bases left between them. There are 13 residues in the CDR3. The CDR3 nucleotides read TGTGCCAGCAGTCCCCGGGCCGGGGGAGGAGCTTTCTTT. It codes for CASSPRAGGGAFF.